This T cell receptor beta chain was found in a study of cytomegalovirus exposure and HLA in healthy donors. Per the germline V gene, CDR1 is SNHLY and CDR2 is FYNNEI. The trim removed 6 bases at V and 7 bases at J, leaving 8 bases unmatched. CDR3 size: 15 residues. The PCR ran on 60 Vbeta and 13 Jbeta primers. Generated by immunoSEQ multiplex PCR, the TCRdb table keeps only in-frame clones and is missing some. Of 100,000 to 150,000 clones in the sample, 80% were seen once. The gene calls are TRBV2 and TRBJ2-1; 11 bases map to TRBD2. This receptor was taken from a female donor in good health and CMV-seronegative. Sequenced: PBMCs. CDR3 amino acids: CASRSGTSGGNEQFF. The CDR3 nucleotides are TGTGCCAGCAGGTCCGGGACTAGCGGTGGAAATGAGCAGTTCTTC. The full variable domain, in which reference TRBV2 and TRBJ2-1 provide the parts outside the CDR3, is EPEVTQTPSHQVTQMGQEVILRCVPISNHLYFYWYRQILGQKVEFLVSFYNNEISEKSEIFDDQFSVERPDGSNFTLKIRSTKLEDSAMYFCASRSGTSGGNEQFFGPGTRLTVL.